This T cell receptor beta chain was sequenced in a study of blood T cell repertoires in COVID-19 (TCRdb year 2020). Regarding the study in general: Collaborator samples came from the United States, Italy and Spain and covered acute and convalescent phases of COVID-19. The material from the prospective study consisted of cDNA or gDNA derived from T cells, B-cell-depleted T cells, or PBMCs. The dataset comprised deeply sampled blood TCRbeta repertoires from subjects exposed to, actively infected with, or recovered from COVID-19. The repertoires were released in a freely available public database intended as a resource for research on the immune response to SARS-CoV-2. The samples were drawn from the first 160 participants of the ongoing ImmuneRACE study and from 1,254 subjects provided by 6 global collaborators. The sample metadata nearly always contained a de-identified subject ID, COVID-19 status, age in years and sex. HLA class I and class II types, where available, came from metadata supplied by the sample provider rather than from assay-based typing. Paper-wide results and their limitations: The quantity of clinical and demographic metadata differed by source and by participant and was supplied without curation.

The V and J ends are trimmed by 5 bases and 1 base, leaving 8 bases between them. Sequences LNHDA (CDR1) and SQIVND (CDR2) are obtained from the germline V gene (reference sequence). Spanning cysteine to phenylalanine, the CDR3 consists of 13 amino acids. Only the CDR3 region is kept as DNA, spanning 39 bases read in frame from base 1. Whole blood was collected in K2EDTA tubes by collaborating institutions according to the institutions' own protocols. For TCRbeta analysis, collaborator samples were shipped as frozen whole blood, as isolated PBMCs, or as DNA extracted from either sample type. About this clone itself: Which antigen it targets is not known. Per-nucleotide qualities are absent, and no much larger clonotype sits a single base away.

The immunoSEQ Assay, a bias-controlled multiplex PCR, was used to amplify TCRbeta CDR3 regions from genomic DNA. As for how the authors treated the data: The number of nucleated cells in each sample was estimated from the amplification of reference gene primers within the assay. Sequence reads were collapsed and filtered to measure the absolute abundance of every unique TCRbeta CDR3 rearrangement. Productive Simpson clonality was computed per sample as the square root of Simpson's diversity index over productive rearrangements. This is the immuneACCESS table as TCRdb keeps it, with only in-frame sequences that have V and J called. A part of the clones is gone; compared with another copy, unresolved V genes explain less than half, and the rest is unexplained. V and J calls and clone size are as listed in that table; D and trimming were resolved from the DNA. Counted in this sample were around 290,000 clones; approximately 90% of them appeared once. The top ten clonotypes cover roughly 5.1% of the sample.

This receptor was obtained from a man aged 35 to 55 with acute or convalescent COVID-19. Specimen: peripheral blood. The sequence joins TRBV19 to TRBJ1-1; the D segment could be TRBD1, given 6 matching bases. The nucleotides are TGTGCCAGTAGTGAACAGGGGAACACTGAAGCTTTCTTT. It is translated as CASSEQGNTEAFF.